Reported below is one TCR beta chain. Antigen specificity is unknown. These data are taken from a study of TIL therapy for anti-PD-1-resistant metastatic lung cancer. Study-wide results and caveats: This highly selected cohort may not generalize to typical lung cancer patients. TIL clonotype persistence in blood showed no apparent association with response.

Sequencing used immunoSEQ v3. This table comes from immunoSEQ multiplex PCR, and its TCRdb copy is limited to in-frame clones, with some not included. The table has tens of thousands of clones, roughly 87% seen once. The time point here: pre-treatment sample, taken before nivolumab and TIL therapy. Losses at the gene ends were 0 bases for V and 6 bases for J; bases not matched to a gene: 15. This CDR3 region has 17 residues. The V gene's germline CDR1 is SGHNT and CDR2 YYREEE (reference sequence). This receptor was taken from a person between 25 and 80 years old with non-small cell lung cancer. The starting material was blood, obtained at baseline. The chain is built from TRBV5-4 and TRBJ2-7, with 7 nucleotides matching TRBD2. CDR3 region: CASSLDIGGSLAGEQYF. CDR3 nucleotide sequence: TGTGCCAGCAGCTTGGATATCGGCGGGAGTTTGGCAGGCGAGCAGTACTTC.